One sample yielded the 22 T cell receptor beta chains listed below, sequenced in a study of shared clonotypes between healthy human individuals. The method was immunoSEQ multiplex PCR; TCRdb's version includes in-frame clones alone and lacks a portion of them. The table lists 2 million to 3 million clones, more than 85% of them singletons, with more than 0.35% in the top ten. Specimen: naive CD4+ T cells from PBMCs. Sample subset: CD45RA+ positively selected. These receptors were obtained from a man aged 18 to 29 in good health. Some clones in this sample may be carry-over from other donors' samples.

The chain links TRBV28 to TRBJ2-1, with TRBD2 matching over 9 bases. Germline V gene data show CDR1 as MDHEN and CDR2 as SYDVKM. Losses at the gene ends were 2 bases for V and 5 bases for J; bases not matched to a gene: 4. This CDR3 is 15 amino acids long. CDR3 protein: CASSLMQRGDNEQFF. The CDR3 nucleotides read TGTGCCAGCAGTTTAATGCAGCGGGGGGACAATGAGCAGTTCTTC.

V gene TRBV29-1 combines with J gene TRBJ2-7; D is possibly TRBD2 (6 bases). Trimming removed 7 bases at V and 2 bases at J, with 18 bases between. The CDR3 spans 14 residues. Germline V gene lookup returns CDR1 SQVTM and CDR2 ANQGSEA. The CDR3 nucleotides are TGCAGCGCTGGGGCGGGAATCCTTCCCTACGAGCAGTACTTC. Residues: CSAGAGILPYEQYF.

The chain couples TRBV18 to TRBJ2-1, with D unclear. The CDR3 extends over 18 amino acids. The germline V gene has CDR1 KGHSH and CDR2 LQKENI. Trimming shortened V by 3 bases and J by 0 bases, and 18 bases separated the two germline ends. CDR3 nucleotide sequence: TGTGCCAGCTCACCCACGTTCACGCGGCCAAGCTCCTACAATGAGCAGTTCTTC. Protein: CASSPTFTRPSSYNEQFF.

Only one count was recorded for this clone. V is TRBV15 and J is TRBJ1-5, with D possibly matching TRBD1 (5 bases). The CDR3 has 15 amino acids. Germline CDR1 and CDR2: LNHNV and YYDKDF (reference sequence). V dropped 3 bases and J dropped 6 bases, with 15 bases sitting between them. CDR3 residues: CATSSRFQGTQPQHF. In DNA, the CDR3 is TGTGCCACCAGCAGTCGTTTCCAGGGCACTCAGCCCCAGCATTTT. Using reference TRBV15 and TRBJ1-5 for the parts outside the CDR3, the full variable domain is DAMVIQNPRYQVTQFGKPVTLSCSQTLNHNVMYWYQQKSSQAPKLLFHYYDKDFNNEADTPDNFQSRRPNTSFCFLDIRSPGLGDTAMYLCATSSRFQGTQPQHFGDGTRLSIL.

Only one count was recorded for this clone. The chain links TRBV4-2 to TRBJ2-3; unclear D gene. The CDR3 runs 14 residues. Germline values: CDR1 LGHNA, CDR2 YNFKEQ. Trimming stripped 3 bases from V and 3 bases from J, with 10 bases between. The CDR3: CASSHGVLTDTQYF. The DNA of the CDR3 is TGTGCCAGCAGCCATGGAGTTCTAACAGATACGCAGTATTTT.

The chain has TRBV29-1 and TRBJ2-5, with D possibly matching TRBD2 (6 bases). Deletions cut 3 bases from V and 2 bases from J, with 19 bases between. The V gene's germline CDR1 is SQVTM and CDR2 ANQGSEA. The CDR3 runs 16 residues. The CDR3, as DNA: TGCAGCGTTGATGAGTTTGCCGGACTAATACAAGAGACCCAGTACTTC. This gives the protein CSVDEFAGLIQETQYF.

The rearrangement joins TRBV9 to TRBJ2-2, with TRBD2 as a possible D gene (7 bases). Trimming stripped 4 bases from V and 2 bases from J, with 15 bases between. CDR3 length: 16 amino acids. Per germline, CDR1 SGDLS and CDR2 YYNGEE. DNA for the CDR3: TGTGCCAGCAGCCTTAGGGGGGAGGGCAACACCGGGGAGCTGTTTTTT. Its translation is CASSLRGEGNTGELFF.

The CDR3 loop is CSAGDSPNYGYTF. The CDR3 DNA reads TGCAGCGCCGGGGACAGCCCAAACTATGGCTACACCTTC. The V gene is TRBV29-1, the J gene TRBJ1-2; 7 bases map to TRBD1. Germline lookup yields CDR1 SQVTM and CDR2 ANQGSEA. This CDR3 region has 13 residues. Trimming removed 7 bases from V and 2 bases from J; junction bases left unmatched: 7.

The chain carries TRBV2 and TRBJ2-5, with D maybe TRBD1 (6 bases). CDR1 is SNHLY, CDR2 FYNNEI, per germline. The CDR3 is made up of 16 amino acids. V was cut by 6 bases and J by 4 bases, with 21 bases left in between. The CDR3 loop reads CASSPRAAQGSETQYF. In nucleotides, the CDR3 is TGTGCCAGCAGCCCCCGGGCGGCACAGGGTTCAGAGACCCAGTACTTC.

The chain uses TRBV7-9 and TRBJ2-3; 14 nucleotides line up with TRBD2. With V trimmed by 3 bases and J by 14 bases, 7 bases remained unmatched. The CDR3 length is 14 residues. Germline V CDR1 and CDR2: SEHNR, FQNEAQ (reference sequence). The CDR3 reads CASSFGTSGSAVYF. The DNA for the CDR3 is TGTGCCAGCAGCTTCGGGACTAGCGGGAGCGCGGTGTATTTT.

V usage is TRBV14 and J usage is TRBJ2-7, with 7 positions matching TRBD1. The CDR3 totals 15 residues. With 4 bases clipped from V and 3 bases from J, the junction kept 9 bases outside the gene matches. Germline V gene sequence: CDR1 SGHDN, CDR2 FVKESK. Here the CDR3 reads CASSRSGGVFYEQYF. In DNA, the CDR3 is TGTGCCAGCAGCCGATCAGGGGGAGTATTCTACGAGCAGTACTTC.

The chain employs TRBV2 and TRBJ2-5; possible D gene TRBD2, 5 bases. The germline V gene encodes CDR1 SNHLY and CDR2 FYNNEI. The CDR3 has 14 residues. V was cut by 1 base and J by 7 bases, with 13 bases left in between. As DNA, the CDR3 is TGTGCCAGCAGTGAAGTGAGAGGGAAGGGGACCCAGTACTTC. This gives the protein CASSEVRGKGTQYF.

CDR3 nucleotide sequence: TGTGCCAGCTCACTCATACAGGGTATGGGGGCCTACGAGCAGTACTTC. Translation: CASSLIQGMGAYEQYF. J is TRBJ2-7 and V is TRBV18; the D gene is possibly TRBD1 (6 bases). V lost 4 bases, J lost 2 bases, and 18 bases lay in between. From germline, CDR1 is KGHSH and CDR2 LQKENI. The CDR3 is 16 amino acids.

In nucleotides, the CDR3 is TGTGCCAGCCAGACTAGCGGGAGAAGGAATGAGCAGTTCTTC. The encoded protein is CASQTSGRRNEQFF. V usage is TRBV2 and J usage is TRBJ2-1; 12 nucleotides agree with TRBD2. The CDR3 loop spans 14 amino acids. V gave up 8 bases and J gave up 7 bases; unmatched junction bases: 6. Germline-derived CDR1 and CDR2 are SNHLY and FYNNEI.

The rearrangement links TRBV6-6 to TRBJ1-5, with a tentative D call TRBD1 (5 bases). V dropped 3 bases and J dropped 5 bases, with 14 bases sitting between them. The CDR3 totals 15 residues. Germline V gene sequence: CDR1 MNHNY, CDR2 SVGAGI (reference sequence). CDR3: CASSYIRDPDQPQHF. The DNA of the CDR3 is TGTGCCAGCAGTTATATCCGGGACCCCGATCAGCCCCAGCATTTT.

This clone has only one observation. The chain employs TRBV5-4 and TRBJ2-1; D tentatively reads TRBD1 or TRBD2 (6 bases each). The CDR3 loop spans 16 amino acids. Trimming shortened V by 9 bases and J by 1 base, and 20 bases separated the two germline ends. Germline V gives CDR1 SGHNT, CDR2 YYREEE (reference sequence). CDR3 sequence reads: CATISGARGSYNEQFF. DNA for the CDR3: TGTGCCACCATTTCGGGGGCCAGGGGATCCTACAATGAGCAGTTCTTC.

J is TRBJ1-2 and V is TRBV6-1; D is unresolved. The germline CDR1 and CDR2 sequences are MNHNS and SASEGT. V was cut by 6 bases and J by 0 bases, with 11 bases left in between. This CDR3 has 14 amino acids. DNA for the CDR3: TGTGCCAGCAGCATTACTCCAGCTAACTATGGCTACACCTTC. Translated, it gives CASSITPANYGYTF.

Of note for this clone: The same CDR3 arises from other DNA sequences in this sample as well. The genes are TRBV5-1 and TRBJ2-1; 13 bases fit TRBD2. CDR1 SGHRS and CDR2 YFSETQ come from the germline V gene. V shed 6 bases, J shed 7 bases, and the junction held 4 bases outside the gene matches. The CDR3 runs 14 residues. DNA for the CDR3: TGCGCCAGCACCGGACTAGCGGGAGTTAATGAGCAGTTCTTC. Translating gives CASTGLAGVNEQFF.

This clone is a singleton in its sample. The CDR3 DNA reads as TGTGCCAGCCGGGCGGGGACAGGGGCGGTCGGCTACACCTTC. As protein: CASRAGTGAVGYTF. The chain employs TRBV19 and TRBJ1-2; TRBD1 aligns across 10 bases. This CDR3 is built from 14 residues. CDR1 LNHDA and CDR2 SQIVND come from the germline V gene (reference sequence). J gave up 8 bases and V 9 bases, and 12 bases lay outside the gene matches.

This chain connects TRBV7-2 to TRBJ2-1; possibly TRBD1 for D (5 bases). V was cut by 2 bases and J by 8 bases, with 13 bases left in between. CDR3 size: 14 residues. The germline V gene encodes CDR1 SGHTA and CDR2 FQGNSA. This CDR3 is CASSLLQGFDEQFF. For the CDR3, the DNA is TGTGCCAGCAGCTTACTCCAGGGTTTCGATGAGCAGTTCTTC. The full variable domain, rest sourced from reference TRBV7-2 and TRBJ2-1, is GAGVSQSPSNKVTEKGKDVELRCDPISGHTALYWYRQSLGQGLEFLIYFQGNSAPDKSGLPSDRFSAERTGGSVSTLTIQRTQQEDSAVYLCASSLLQGFDEQFFGPGTRLTVL.

Here the CDR3 reads CASARGGAGTEAFF. For the CDR3, the DNA is TGTGCCAGCGCCCGTGGGGGGGCCGGCACTGAAGCTTTCTTT. J is TRBJ1-1 and V is TRBV28; perhaps TRBD1 as D (6 bases). Germline V gene data show CDR1 as MDHEN and CDR2 as SYDVKM. The CDR3 consists of 14 residues. Trimming removed 8 bases at V and 4 bases at J, with 17 bases between.

The V gene is TRBV5-4, the J gene TRBJ2-5; 9 positions agree with TRBD2. The CDR3 covers 16 residues. Trimming at V came to 3 bases and at J to 3 bases, leaving 9 bases not matched to a gene. CDR1 and CDR2 from the germline V gene are SGHNT and YYREEE (reference sequence). This chain's CDR3 is CASSSPAGTSKETQYF. The CDR3 DNA follows: TGTGCCAGCAGCTCCCCTGCTGGGACTAGCAAAGAGACCCAGTACTTC. Supplemented by reference TRBV5-4 and TRBJ2-5, the full variable domain reads ETGVTQSPTHLIKTRGQQVTLRCSSQSGHNTVSWYQQALGQGPQFIFQYYREEENGRGNFPPRFSGLQFPNYSSELNVNALELDDSALYLCASSSPAGTSKETQYFGPGTRLLVL.